This T cell receptor (beta chain) was profiled in a study of blood T cell repertoires in COVID-19. Sequencing used immunoSEQ multiplex PCR; TCRdb keeps in-frame clones, though not all of them. Altogether approximately 470,000 clones are present, over 75% being singletons, with the ten largest covering roughly 3.2%. The ends were cut back, 5 bases at V and 4 bases at J, with 9 bases in the middle. CDR1 is SNHLY and CDR2 is FYNNEI in the germline V gene. The CDR3 extends over 13 amino acids. The clonotype was recovered from a human donor in a cohort sampled during active COVID-19. Sequenced input: peripheral blood. V usage is TRBV2 and J usage is TRBJ2-1; TRBD2 might be the D (5 bases). CDR3 region: CASSSRTYNEQFF. DNA for the CDR3: TGTGCCAGCAGTTCCCGGACTTACAATGAGCAGTTCTTC.